Listed below are T cell receptor beta chains from one sample, sequenced in a study of neoadjuvant nivolumab and ipilimumab in lung cancer. Assay: immunoSEQ multiplex PCR; the TCRdb copy retains only in-frame clones and omits some. The table has roughly 10,000 clones, more than 70% seen once. The material was tumor tissue, obtained after neoadjuvant nivolumab, alone or with ipilimumab, at or shortly before surgery. The receptors stem from an adult with non-small cell lung cancer. Some clones in this sample may be carry-over from other donors' samples. CDR3s include the opening cysteine and the closing phenylalanine or tryptophan. D genes are given only for firm matches. Clone size appears in some rows only: once, few, many, or a class for an expanded clone.

clone_size	v_call	d_call	cdr3_length	j_call	cdr3_nt	cdr3_aa
-	TRBV5-1	TRBD2	16	TRBJ2-3	TGCGCCAGCAACCCGGGACTAGCGTTGGGCACAGATACGCAGTATTTT	CASNPGLALGTDTQYF
-	TRBV2	-	14	TRBJ2-7	TGTGCCAGCAGTGACTCACAGGGTAATTACGAGCAGTACTTC	CASSDSQGNYEQYF
-	TRBV15	-	17	TRBJ2-7	TGTGCCACCAGCAGAGATAGGGTCCGGGGGCGGTCCTACGAGCAGTACTTC	CATSRDRVRGRSYEQYF
-	TRBV5-1	TRBD1	15	TRBJ2-5	TGCGCCAGCAGCTATCGGACAGGGGTGACGGAGACCCAGTACTTC	CASSYRTGVTETQYF
once	TRBV10-3	TRBD1	16	TRBJ1-1	TGTGCCATCAGCATGTCGGACAGGTCACTCGAACTTGAAGCTTTCTTT	CAISMSDRSLELEAFF
-	TRBV29-1	TRBD1	13	TRBJ2-7	TGCAGCGTCCAAGGACAGGGGGCAGGAGAGCAGTACTTC	CSVQGQGAGEQYF
few	TRBV5-6	TRBD1	16	TRBJ1-4	TGTGCCAGCAGCTCCGCCACTGACAGGGTCAAGGAAAAACTGTTTTTT	CASSSATDRVKEKLFF
-	TRBV7-9	-	16	TRBJ1-4	TGTGCCAGCAGCTTAGGGCTTGATCCAACTAATGAAAAACTGTTTTTT	CASSLGLDPTNEKLFF
once	TRBV6-1	-	15	TRBJ2-7	TGTGCCAGCAGTGAAGTGGCGGGCCGCTCCTACGAGCAGTACTTC	CASSEVAGRSYEQYF
-	TRBV5-6	-	13	TRBJ2-1	TGTGCCAGCAGCTTGCAAGGTGAGGATGAGCAGTTCTTC	CASSLQGEDEQFF
-	TRBV5-6	TRBD1	14	TRBJ2-1	TGTGCCAGGGCACCCGACAGGGGCTACAATGAGCAGTTCTTC	CARAPDRGYNEQFF
-	TRBV20-1	-	11	TRBJ2-3	TGCAGTGCTTTTCTTGTAGATACGCAGTATTTT	CSAFLVDTQYF
-	TRBV7-9	TRBD1	16	TRBJ1-2	TGTGCCAGCAGCTTAGTGTTGGGACAGGGGAGTGATGGCTACACCTTC	CASSLVLGQGSDGYTF
-	TRBV5-1	TRBD1	14	TRBJ2-7	TGCGCCAGCAGATCCGGGACAGGGGGCTACGAGCAGTACTTC	CASRSGTGGYEQYF
-	TRBV5-1	-	15	TRBJ2-6	TGCGCCAGCAGCTTGGAGGGACCTGGGGCCAACGTCCTGACTTTC	CASSLEGPGANVLTF
-	TRBV4-1	-	13	TRBJ2-7	TGCGCCAGCAGCCAAGAAAGGGACTACGAGCAGTACTTC	CASSQERDYEQYF
-	TRBV7-8	TRBD2	16	TRBJ2-1	TGTGCCAGCAGCCCACCGAGCGGGATTCGCTACAATGAGCAGTTCTTC	CASSPPSGIRYNEQFF
-	TRBV4-1	-	16	TRBJ1-3	TGCGCCAGCAGCCAAGGGGGTAGAGGCTCTGGAAACACCATATATTTT	CASSQGGRGSGNTIYF
-	TRBV7-8	TRBD1	14	TRBJ2-7	TGTGCCAGCAGCTCTACAGGGGGCGGGTACGAGCAGTACTTC	CASSSTGGGYEQYF
-	TRBV5-4	-	14	TRBJ1-2	TGTGCCAGCAGCTTGGCCTGGGGGGACTATGGCTACACCTTC	CASSLAWGDYGYTF
-	TRBV4-1	-	12	TRBJ1-2	TGCGCCAGCAGCCAAGATGACTATGGCTACACCTTC	CASSQDDYGYTF
-	TRBV6-5	-	15	TRBJ2-7	TGTGCCAGCAGTCTAGGAGGGGGCCCCCTTAGCGAGCAGTACTTC	CASSLGGGPLSEQYF
-	TRBV5-6	-	16	TRBJ2-7	TGTGCCAGCAGCTTGCGCGGGGAGTATCTGATCTACGAGCAGTACTTC	CASSLRGEYLIYEQYF
-	TRBV5-6	TRBD1	16	TRBJ2-7	TGTGCCAGCAGCTCGATTGTTCAGGACAGGACCTACGAGCAGTACTTC	CASSSIVQDRTYEQYF
-	TRBV5-1	-	18	TRBJ2-7	TGCGCCAGCAGCCCATGGGAGCATCGGGATATCACAGGGTTCGAGCAGTACTTC	CASSPWEHRDITGFEQYF
-	TRBV15	-	14	TRBJ1-2	TGTGCCACCAGCAAAAACAGCCTTGCCTATGGCTACACCTTC	CATSKNSLAYGYTF
few	TRBV27	-	13	TRBJ1-5	TGTGCCAGCAGTTTGGGCAGCAATCAGCCCCAGCATTTT	CASSLGSNQPQHF